This T cell receptor beta chain was retrieved from a study of blood T cell repertoires in COVID-19. Study-level background: PBMCs, B-cell-depleted T cells, or T cells were the source of the cDNA or gDNA that made up the material.

The CDR3 is 19 amino acids. V trimming: 2 bases; J trimming: 0 bases; junction bases outside the gene matches: 12. Germline lookup yields CDR1 SEHNR and CDR2 FQNEAQ (reference sequence). This clone was seen once. Using immunoSEQ multiplex PCR, the repertoire was profiled, and TCRdb retains in-frame clones only, with some absent. The sample includes about 280,000 clones, around 89% of them seen just once. Specimen: PBMCs or T cells enriched from blood (not recorded which). The sequence was obtained from a woman in her 30s with acute COVID-19. V is TRBV7-9 and J is TRBJ2-7, with 11 bases fitting TRBD2. CDR3 sequence reads: CASSLWGEGLAVNSYEQYF. The CDR3 DNA reads TGTGCCAGCAGCTTATGGGGAGAGGGACTAGCGGTAAACTCCTACGAGCAGTACTTC.